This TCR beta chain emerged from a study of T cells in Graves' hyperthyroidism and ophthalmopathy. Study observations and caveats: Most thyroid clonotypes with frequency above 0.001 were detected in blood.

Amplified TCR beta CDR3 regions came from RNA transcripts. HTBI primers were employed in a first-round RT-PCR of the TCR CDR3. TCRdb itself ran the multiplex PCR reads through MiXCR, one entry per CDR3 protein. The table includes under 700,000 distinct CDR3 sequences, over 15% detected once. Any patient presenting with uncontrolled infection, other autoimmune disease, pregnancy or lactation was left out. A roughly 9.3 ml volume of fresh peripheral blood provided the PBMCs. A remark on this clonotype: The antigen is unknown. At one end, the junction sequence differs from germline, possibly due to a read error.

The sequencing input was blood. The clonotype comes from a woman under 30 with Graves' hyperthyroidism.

CDR3 in amino acids: CAGSLTWDREANSGELFF. CDR3 sequence (DNA): TGTGCCGGCAGCTTAACTTGGGACAGAGAGGCGAACAGCGGGGAGCTGTTTTTT. This chain links TRBV7-2 with TRBJ2-2, with TRBD1 matching 7 bases. The germline V gene encodes CDR1 SGHTA and CDR2 FQGNSA. This CDR3 is built from 18 residues.